Below are 2 T cell receptor beta chains sequenced from a single sample in a study of blood T cells in healthy people across ages. Together with a sample-barcoded 5' primer, a J-beta primer mix was included in a second PCR lasting about 6 to 11 cycles. From the 5' RACE reads, TCRdb called clonotypes with MiXCR, one entry per CDR3 protein. The sample yields hundreds of thousands of distinct CDR3 sequences, 40% to 50% seen once. The sample consisted of blood. The receptors were sampled from a man between 60 and 70 years old in good health.

The gene calls are TRBV9 and TRBJ2-4; D ambiguous. In germline, CDR1 is SGDLS, CDR2 YYNGEE. V lost 5 bases and J 0 bases, leaving 9 bases between the germline ends. CDR3 length: 14 residues. Written as DNA, the CDR3 is TGTGCCAGCAGTGGAAGCCTAGCCAAAAACATTCAGTACTTC. Encoded protein: CASSGSLAKNIQYF.

J is TRBJ1-5 and V is TRBV10-2; TRBD1 matches 7 bases. After removal of 6 bases from V and 6 bases from J, the junction contained 8 bases not matched to a gene. The CDR3 has 14 residues. Germline-derived CDR1 and CDR2 are WSHSY and SAAADI. CDR3 loop: CASRAQGDSQPQHF. The DNA for the CDR3 is TGCGCCAGCAGGGCTCAGGGGGACAGTCAGCCCCAGCATTTT.